These 12 T cell receptor beta chains were all obtained from the same sample, sequenced in a study of blood T cell repertoires in COVID-19. The table came from immunoSEQ multiplex PCR; TCRdb's copy has only in-frame clones and leaves some out. The profile shows roughly 200,000 clones, about 80% of them singletons. Sequenced input: peripheral blood. The origin of the receptors is a man aged 45-65 years with active or convalescent COVID-19.

This clone was seen a single time. Other DNA sequences in this specimen translate into the identical CDR3. The V and J genes are TRBV24-1 and TRBJ1-5; the D gene is possibly TRBD1 (5 bases). The germline CDR1 and CDR2 sequences are KGHDR and SFDVKD. The CDR3 runs 13 residues. Trimming shortened V by 3 bases and J by 5 bases, and 7 bases separated the two germline ends. The CDR3 coding sequence is TGTGCCACCAGTGATCGGGGGGATCAGCCCCAGCATTTT. Translation gives CATSDRGDQPQHF.

The rearrangement joins TRBV5-1 to TRBJ1-3; D call uncertain. The CDR3 sequence is 15 residues long. V lost 0 bases and J lost 3, with 10 bases in between. Per germline, CDR1 SGHRS and CDR2 YFSETQ. The CDR3 DNA sequence: TGCGCCAGCAGCTTGGATGGAGAGGGTGGAAACACCATATATTTT. Translation: CASSLDGEGGNTIYF.

This sequence joins TRBV12-3 or TRBV12-4 and TRBJ2-1, with D possibly matching TRBD2 (6 bases). This CDR3 has 13 amino acids. V was cut by 6 bases and J by 0 bases, with 6 bases left in between. CDR3 loop: CASREGSYNEQFF. DNA of the CDR3: TGTGCCAGCAGGGAGGGCTCCTACAATGAGCAGTTCTTC.

V is TRBV5-4 and J is TRBJ2-1; 7 bases match TRBD2. The CDR3 extends over 15 amino acids. Germline values: CDR1 SGHNT, CDR2 YYREEE (reference sequence). V trimming: 2 bases; J trimming: 4 bases; junction bases outside the gene matches: 6. The CDR3 loop is CASSLGGGGYNEQFF. CDR3 nucleotide sequence: TGTGCCAGCAGCTTAGGCGGCGGGGGTTACAATGAGCAGTTCTTC.

This chain joins TRBV29-1 and TRBJ1-2; D gene ambiguous. This CDR3 has 13 amino acids. V dropped 4 bases and J dropped 4 bases, with 13 bases sitting between them. Germline V gene data show CDR1 as SQVTM and CDR2 as ANQGSEA. CDR3 DNA sequence: TGCAGCGTTGGTTCCGGAGACTCCTATGGCTACACCTTC. Encoded protein: CSVGSGDSYGYTF.

For this clone: Other DNA sequences in the same sample also yield this CDR3. CDR3 residues: CASSLVGRENTEAFF. The CDR3 nucleotides are TGTGCCAGCAGCTTAGTTGGCAGGGAGAACACTGAAGCTTTCTTT. The rearrangement joins TRBV7-9 to TRBJ1-1, with a possible D match to TRBD1 (5 bases). In germline, CDR1 is SEHNR, CDR2 FQNEAQ (reference sequence). Trimming cost V 1 base and J 1 base, with 10 bases left between them. CDR3 length equals 15 residues.

CDR3 bases: TGTGCCAGCAGCTTAGCCGGACTCGATCAGCCCCAGCATTTT. Amino acid sequence: CASSLAGLDQPQHF. The V and J genes are TRBV7-2 and TRBJ1-5; D call uncertain. Trimming took 0 bases from V and 5 from J, leaving 8 bases between them. This CDR3 region has 14 residues. Germline V gives CDR1 SGHTA, CDR2 FQGNSA.

This rearrangement joins TRBV15 to TRBJ2-1, with 8 bases fitting TRBD1. Germline CDR1 LNHNV, CDR2 YYDKDF (reference sequence). The CDR3 contains 16 residues. The V and J ends lost 2 bases and 8 bases, in that order; junction bases with no gene match: 11. The CDR3 nucleotides read TGTGCCACCAGCAGATCCGGGACAGGTTTTATCGATGAGCAGTTCTTC. Translated: CATSRSGTGFIDEQFF.

The rearrangement links TRBV27 to TRBJ2-3; D call uncertain. This CDR3 has 15 residues. The germline V gene encodes CDR1 MNHEY and CDR2 SMNVEV (reference sequence). The V and J ends lost 4 bases and 2 bases respectively, with 13 bases between them. The CDR3 is CASSWSLGPTDTQYF. CDR3 sequence (DNA): TGTGCCAGCAGTTGGAGCCTAGGCCCCACAGATACGCAGTATTTT.

This clone was detected a few times. The rearrangement joins TRBV5-6 to TRBJ2-5; the D is unclear. V shed 1 base and J shed 2 bases, with 9 bases lying between them. The CDR3 loop spans 14 amino acids. Germline CDR1 is SGHDT and CDR2 is YYEEEE. The CDR3 DNA reads TGTGCCAGCAGCTTGATTTGGGCGCAAGAGACCCAGTACTTC. It encodes CASSLIWAQETQYF. The variable domain in full, completed from reference TRBV5-6 and TRBJ2-5, reads DAGVTQSPTHLIKTRGQQVTLRCSPKSGHDTVSWYQQALGQGPQFIFQYYEEEERQRGNFPDRFSGHQFPNYSSELNVNALLLGDSALYLCASSLIWAQETQYFGPGTRLLVL.

The chain links TRBV4-1 to TRBJ1-2; TRBD1 agrees at 10 bases. Per germline, CDR1 MGHRA and CDR2 YSYEKL. The CDR3 contains 15 residues. V was clipped by 3 bases and J by 7 bases; unmatched bases: 8. The CDR3 is CASSHFPGQGFGYTF. The CDR3 DNA reads TGCGCCAGCAGCCACTTCCCGGGACAGGGGTTTGGCTACACCTTC.

CDR3 coding DNA: TGTGCCAGCAGCCCAGGCGGGAGCCCGAATGAAAAACTGTTTTTT. Its protein product is CASSPGGSPNEKLFF. The chain is built from TRBV5-5 and TRBJ1-4; no definite D call. Germline CDR1 reads SGHKS; CDR2 reads YYEKEE (reference sequence). The CDR3 spans 15 residues. With 4 bases removed from V and 5 bases from J, the gap between germline ends came to 15 bases.